The 8 T cell receptor beta chains listed next were all sequenced from one sample in a study of radiation and T cells in renal cell carcinoma. Time point described: blood 4 weeks post-SBRT, at nephrectomy. As for treatment: 15 Gy SBRT to primary tumor, nephrectomy 4 weeks later. Method: immunoSEQ multiplex PCR; TCRdb's copy keeps in-frame clones and lacks some. The sample includes 30,000 to 40,000 clones, over 70% seen only once; the top ten take 25% to 40%. Sequenced material: blood, taken from a patient whose treatment included radiotherapy and nephrectomy. Receptors were obtained from a man aged 55 to 70 with renal cell carcinoma.

V usage is TRBV1 and J usage is TRBJ2-5; the D call in the table, TRBD1, was not verified against the DNA. TRBV1 is a documented pseudogene. The CDR3 covers 11 residues. DNA for the CDR3: TGCACCAGCGGGGACAGGGTAAGTCGGTACTTC. Amino acids: CTSGDRVSRYF.

This clone qualifies as medium-sized. The junction differs from germline at one of its ends, possibly a read error. The V and J genes are TRBV7-7 and TRBJ2-5; 8 nucleotides line up with TRBD1. The CDR3 length is 15 residues. Per germline, CDR1 SSHAT and CDR2 FNYEAQ (reference sequence). This CDR3 reads CASSDRDRHQETQYF. CDR3 coding DNA: TGTGCTAGCAGCGACCGGGACAGGCACCAAGAGACCCAGTACTTC.

The chain has TRBV5-1 and TRBJ2-5; 7 bases are a match to TRBD1. Germline CDR1 reads SGHRS; CDR2 reads YFSETQ. CDR3 size: 13 residues. Trimming at V came to 4 bases and at J to 5 bases, leaving 5 bases not matched to a gene. The CDR3 spells CASSLDREETQYF. CDR3 nucleotides: TGCGCCAGCAGCCTTGACAGGGAGGAGACCCAGTACTTC.

The chain is built from TRBV19 and TRBJ2-1, with D possibly being TRBD2 (6 bases). This CDR3 spans 15 amino acids. CDR1 and CDR2 from the germline V gene are LNHDA and SQIVND (reference sequence). Trimming took 3 bases from V and 4 from J, leaving 13 bases between them. CDR3 region: CASSIPRGVYNEQFF. CDR3 DNA: TGTGCCAGTAGTATCCCCCGCGGGGTTTACAATGAGCAGTTCTTC.

The V call is TRBV9, the J call TRBJ2-5; D possibly corresponds to TRBD1 (5 bases). This CDR3 region has 14 residues. Trimming shortened V by 2 bases and J by 4 bases, and 12 bases separated the two germline ends. CDR1 and CDR2 from the germline V gene are SGDLS and YYNGEE. CDR3 DNA: TGTGCCAGCAGCGTTGTCCCTAGGGGAGAGACCCAGTACTTC. This translates into CASSVVPRGETQYF.

This sequence joins TRBV5-1 and TRBJ2-7, with 9 positions matching TRBD1. The germline V gene has CDR1 SGHRS and CDR2 YFSETQ. The ends lost 3 bases at V and 2 bases at J; junction bases unmatched: 3. The CDR3 runs 14 residues. CDR3 in DNA: TGCGCCAGCAGCTGGGGACAGGGACCCTACGAGCAGTACTTC. This sequence encodes CASSWGQGPYEQYF.

The chain combines TRBV5-1 with TRBJ2-3, with 7 nucleotides matching TRBD1. Trimming took 0 bases from V and 4 from J; bases not matched to a gene: 5. Germline-derived CDR1 and CDR2 are SGHRS and YFSETQ. There are 15 residues in the CDR3. The CDR3 is CASSLEGGLADTQYF. The CDR3 DNA reads as TGCGCCAGCAGCTTGGAAGGGGGCCTCGCAGATACGCAGTATTTT.

This rearrangement joins TRBV5-4 to TRBJ2-1, with D uncertain. V dropped 5 bases and J dropped 9 bases, with 18 bases sitting between them. The germline gives CDR1 SGHNT, CDR2 YYREEE (reference sequence). CDR3 size: 14 residues. CDR3 residues: CASSYPGDSGEQFF. The CDR3 DNA reads TGTGCCAGCAGTTATCCTGGTGACTCGGGTGAGCAGTTCTTC.